These T cell receptor beta chains were read from a single sample in a study of human T cells and chemical hapten exposure. TCRdb passed the RACE reads through MiXCR, listing each CDR3 protein once. The table records tens of thousands of distinct CDR3 sequences, approximately 12% of them present only once. This material consisted of whole blood, taken in connection with sensitization to the hapten diphenylcyclopropenone (DPC). The receptors stem from a woman between 55 and 75 years old with alopecia areata. Some clones in this sample may be carry-over from other donors' samples. Both conserved end residues are part of each CDR3. The D gene is left open where the match is weak. Part of the rows lack a size; the others show once, few, many or a class for expanded clones.

size: few; V: TRBV29-1; J: TRBJ1-2; D: .; CDR3: CSVVRDGQFYGYTF; DNA: TGCAGCGTTGTAAGGGACGGGCAATTCTATGGCTACACCTTC
size: .; V: TRBV12-3/TRBV12-4; J: TRBJ1-2; D: TRBD1; CDR3: CASSPQTGYYGYTF; DNA: TGTGCCAGCAGTCCCCAGACAGGGTACTATGGCTACACCTTC
size: .; V: TRBV9; J: TRBJ1-1; D: .; CDR3: CASSVGGDTEAFF; DNA: TGTGCCAGCAGCGTAGGGGGAGACACTGAAGCTTTCTTT
size: many; V: TRBV14; J: TRBJ2-7; D: TRBD2; CDR3: CASSTPSGTSSYEQYF; DNA: TGTGCCAGCAGCACCCCTAGCGGGACAAGCTCCTACGAGCAGTACTTC
size: .; V: TRBV12-3/TRBV12-4; J: TRBJ1-1; D: .; CDR3: CASTHIAGGHGAFF; DNA: TGTGCCAGCACCCATATCGCCGGGGGGCACGGAGCTTTCTTT
size: .; V: TRBV20-1; J: TRBJ2-7; D: .; CDR3: CSASVFYEQYF; DNA: TGCAGTGCTAGCGTCTTCTACGAGCAGTACTTC
size: .; V: TRBV5-3; J: TRBJ2-7; D: .; CDR3: CARRYGQNSYEQYF; DNA: TGTGCCAGAAGATACGGACAGAATTCCTACGAGCAGTACTTC
size: .; V: TRBV9; J: TRBJ2-7; D: .; CDR3: CASSVGLADSSYEQYF; DNA: TGTGCCAGCAGCGTAGGTCTAGCGGACAGCTCCTACGAGCAGTACTTC
size: many; V: TRBV11-2; J: TRBJ2-1; D: .; CDR3: CASSLGPTSYSYNEQFF; DNA: TGTGCCAGCAGCTTAGGTCCTACGAGTTACTCCTACAATGAGCAGTTCTTC
size: many; V: TRBV6-1; J: TRBJ2-2; D: TRBD1; CDR3: CAATPGTGAIGELFF; DNA: TGTGCCGCCACCCCGGGGACAGGGGCAATCGGGGAGCTGTTTTTT
size: few; V: TRBV12-5; J: TRBJ2-2; D: .; CDR3: CASGFRAMFTGELFF; DNA: TGTGCTAGTGGTTTCCGGGCCATGTTCACCGGGGAGCTGTTTTTT
size: .; V: TRBV7-6; J: TRBJ1-2; D: TRBD1; CDR3: CASSPDRGLGYTF; DNA: TGTGCCAGCAGCCCGGACAGGGGACTTGGCTACACCTTC
size: .; V: TRBV18; J: TRBJ2-7; D: .; CDR3: CASSPPFTRQAYEQYF; DNA: TGTGCCAGCTCACCACCGTTTACTAGACAGGCCTACGAGCAGTACTTC
size: few; V: TRBV5-3; J: TRBJ1-1; D: TRBD1; CDR3: CARSGVRQGARNTEAFF; DNA: TGTGCCAGAAGCGGAGTTAGGCAGGGGGCTCGGAACACTGAAGCTTTCTTT
size: many; V: TRBV6-5; J: TRBJ2-2; D: .; CDR3: CASRGGAVDTGELFF; DNA: TGTGCCAGCAGGGGGGGCGCCGTGGACACCGGGGAGCTGTTTTTT
size: .; V: TRBV2; J: TRBJ2-1; D: TRBD2; CDR3: CASSRAGSSYNEQFF; DNA: TGTGCCAGCAGTCGAGCGGGGAGCTCCTACAATGAGCAGTTCTTC
size: many; V: TRBV6-1; J: TRBJ2-5; D: .; CDR3: CASSEGVAGETQYF; DNA: TGTGCCAGCAGTGAAGGAGTTGCTGGTGAGACCCAGTACTTC
size: .; V: TRBV5-1; J: TRBJ2-3; D: TRBD2; CDR3: CASSIGLAETDTQYF; DNA: TGCGCCAGCAGCATAGGACTAGCGGAGACAGATACGCAGTATTTT
size: many; V: TRBV5-1; J: TRBJ2-2; D: .; CDR3: CASSLEAGELFF; DNA: TGCGCCAGCAGCTTGGAGGCCGGGGAGCTGTTTTTT
size: many; V: TRBV29-1; J: TRBJ2-3; D: .; CDR3: CSARGSTDTQYF; DNA: TGCAGCGCGAGGGGGAGCACTGATACGCAGTATTTT
size: .; V: TRBV28; J: TRBJ1-2; D: .; CDR3: CASSLGQLNYGYTF; DNA: TGTGCCAGCAGTTTAGGACAGCTCAACTATGGCTACACCTTC
size: many; V: TRBV12-5; J: TRBJ2-7; D: .; CDR3: CASGLVVREQYF; DNA: TGTGCTAGTGGTTTGGTCGTCCGCGAGCAGTACTTC
size: few; V: TRBV29-1; J: TRBJ2-6; D: .; CDR3: CSAHVGSGANVLTF; DNA: TGCAGCGCCCACGTGGGGTCTGGGGCCAACGTCCTGACTTTC
size: .; V: TRBV20-1; J: TRBJ2-7; D: .; CDR3: CSASRGGTASYEQYF; DNA: TGCAGTGCCTCGAGAGGAGGGACAGCAAGTTACGAGCAGTACTTC
size: .; V: TRBV6-1; J: TRBJ1-1; D: .; CDR3: CASSELGAQNTEAFF; DNA: TGTGCCAGCAGTGAATTGGGGGCGCAGAACACTGAAGCTTTCTTT
size: few; V: TRBV28; J: TRBJ2-3; D: TRBD2; CDR3: CASSPDGLAGTDTQYF; DNA: TGTGCCAGCAGTCCCGACGGACTAGCGGGCACAGATACGCAGTATTTT
size: .; V: TRBV25-1; J: TRBJ1-5; D: .; CDR3: CASSEGWGLNQPQHF; DNA: TGTGCCAGCAGTGAAGGTTGGGGCCTCAATCAGCCCCAGCATTTT
size: few; V: TRBV12-3/TRBV12-4; J: TRBJ2-1; D: TRBD2; CDR3: CASSSGAGAYNEQFF; DNA: TGTGCCAGCAGTTCGGGAGCGGGGGCCTACAATGAGCAGTTCTTC
size: .; V: TRBV3-1; J: TRBJ1-2; D: .; CDR3: CASSRERNYGYTF; DNA: TGTGCCAGCAGCCGGGAGAGGAACTATGGCTACACCTTC
size: few; V: TRBV29-1; J: TRBJ2-5; D: TRBD1; CDR3: CSVDRGQGAGSETQYF; DNA: TGCAGCGTTGATAGGGGACAGGGGGCCGGATCGGAGACCCAGTACTTC
size: few; V: TRBV20-1; J: TRBJ2-7; D: TRBD2; CDR3: CSARDSASGFRLRQYF; DNA: TGCAGTGCTAGAGATTCGGCTAGCGGGTTCCGTCTACGGCAGTACTTC
size: few; V: TRBV5-6; J: TRBJ1-1; D: TRBD1; CDR3: CASSLIQGAVEAEAFF; DNA: TGTGCCAGCAGCTTAATACAGGGGGCCGTAGAAGCTGAAGCTTTCTTT
size: few; V: TRBV27; J: TRBJ2-3; D: TRBD1; CDR3: CASSPGTGSDTQYF; DNA: TGTGCCAGCAGCCCCGGGACAGGGTCAGATACGCAGTATTTT
size: many; V: TRBV20-1; J: TRBJ2-7; D: .; CDR3: CSASDRNEQYF; DNA: TGCAGTGCTAGTGACCGGAACGAGCAGTACTTC
size: many; V: TRBV7-2; J: TRBJ2-7; D: .; CDR3: CASSLRDSSYEQYF; DNA: TGTGCCAGCAGCTTGCGGGACAGCTCCTACGAGCAGTACTTC
size: .; V: TRBV28; J: TRBJ2-7; D: .; CDR3: CASSLGTPSYEQYF; DNA: TGTGCCAGCAGTTTAGGGACACCTTCCTACGAGCAGTACTTC
size: .; V: TRBV3-1; J: TRBJ1-2; D: .; CDR3: CASSQVGRVYGYTF; DNA: TGTGCCAGCAGCCAAGTGGGCAGGGTGTATGGCTACACCTTC
size: many; V: TRBV20-1; J: TRBJ2-1; D: TRBD2; CDR3: CSAWTSGRWEQFF; DNA: TGCAGTGCCTGGACTAGCGGGCGGTGGGAGCAGTTCTTC
size: few; V: TRBV11-3; J: TRBJ2-5; D: TRBD1; CDR3: CASSSGQGTAETQYF; DNA: TGTGCCAGCAGCTCGGGACAGGGGACGGCGGAGACCCAGTACTTC
size: many; V: TRBV29-1; J: TRBJ1-1; D: .; CDR3: CSVATFLAHEAFF; DNA: TGCAGCGTTGCGACCTTCCTGGCCCATGAAGCTTTCTTT
size: .; V: TRBV18; J: TRBJ1-2; D: .; CDR3: CASSPPSTGTTYGYTF; DNA: TGTGCCAGCTCACCACCGAGTACCGGGACAACCTATGGCTACACCTTC
size: once; V: TRBV7-2; J: TRBJ2-4; D: .; CDR3: CASSIYGGAKNIQYF; DNA: TGTGCCAGCAGTATATACGGGGGAGCCAAAAACATTCAGTACTTC
size: .; V: TRBV7-9; J: TRBJ2-7; D: .; CDR3: CASSLGVYEQYF; DNA: TGTGCCAGCAGCTTGGGAGTGTACGAGCAGTACTTC
size: few; V: TRBV7-6; J: TRBJ1-1; D: TRBD1; CDR3: CASSLGTGGVGNTEAFF; DNA: TGTGCCAGCAGCTTAGGTACAGGGGGCGTCGGGAACACTGAAGCTTTCTTT
size: many; V: TRBV7-2; J: TRBJ2-3; D: .; CDR3: CASSSGVQDTQYF; DNA: TGTGCCAGCAGCTCCGGGGTGCAAGATACGCAGTATTTT
size: few; V: TRBV6-6; J: TRBJ2-6; D: TRBD1; CDR3: CASRHGTGTPGANVLTF; DNA: TGTGCCAGCAGACACGGGACAGGGACCCCTGGGGCCAACGTCCTGACTTTC
size: few; V: TRBV4-2; J: TRBJ2-1; D: .; CDR3: CASSQAPEQFF; DNA: TGTGCCAGCAGCCAGGCACCGGAGCAGTTCTTC
size: .; V: TRBV12-3/TRBV12-4; J: TRBJ1-1; D: .; CDR3: CASSLGDREAFF; DNA: TGTGCCAGCAGTTTAGGAGACAGGGAAGCTTTCTTT
size: many; V: TRBV29-1; J: TRBJ1-1; D: .; CDR3: CSVVFRRAGDTEAFF; DNA: TGCAGCGTTGTCTTTCGCAGGGCGGGGGACACTGAAGCTTTCTTT
size: many; V: TRBV4-1; J: TRBJ1-6; D: .; CDR3: CASSQELSPADSPLHF; DNA: TGCGCCAGCAGCCAAGAACTGTCCCCAGCCGATTCACCCCTCCACTTT
size: .; V: TRBV27; J: TRBJ2-7; D: TRBD1; CDR3: CASSLMGSGGRGEQYF; DNA: TGTGCCAGCAGTTTGATGGGGTCAGGGGGTAGAGGCGAGCAGTACTTC
size: .; V: TRBV29-1; J: TRBJ1-2; D: .; CDR3: CSVGQPGYTF; DNA: TGCAGCGTTGGTCAGCCCGGCTACACCTTC
size: .; V: TRBV5-1; J: TRBJ1-1; D: .; CDR3: CASSLGTVYTEAFF; DNA: TGCGCCAGCAGCTTGGGGACAGTTTACACTGAAGCTTTCTTT
size: .; V: TRBV6-1; J: TRBJ2-4; D: .; CDR3: CASSGPAKNIQYF; DNA: TGTGCCAGCAGCGGGCCAGCCAAAAACATTCAGTACTTC
size: few; V: TRBV28; J: TRBJ1-6; D: .; CDR3: CASSSPIEDRSPLHF; DNA: TGTGCCAGCAGTTCACCTATTGAGGACAGATCACCCCTCCACTTT